These T cell receptor beta chains were read from a single sample in a study of shared clonotypes between healthy human individuals. Only in-frame clones appear in the TCRdb table, and some are missing; sequencing was by immunoSEQ multiplex PCR. The data show around 2.1 million clones, roughly 91% seen once. The sequenced material came from naive CD8+ T cells from PBMCs. Receptors originate from a young man in good health. Some clones in this sample may be carry-over from other donors' samples. CDR3s include the opening cysteine and the closing phenylalanine or tryptophan. D genes are given only for firm matches. Expanded clones get a size class; other rows say once, few or many, or leave the size out.

CDR3 DNA	CDR3 protein	D gene	clone size	J gene	V gene
TGTGCCAGCAGCTTCGGAACAGGGGGTAACTATGGCTACACCTTC	CASSFGTGGNYGYTF	TRBD1	.	TRBJ1-2	TRBV5-6
TGTGCCAGCAGTTCCCGAGAAGACACAGATACGCAGTATTTT	CASSSREDTDTQYF	.	.	TRBJ2-3	TRBV27
TGTGCCAGCAGCTTAGAGTGGGACGGGAGAGGACGAGAGACCCAGTACTTC	CASSLEWDGRGRETQYF	.	once	TRBJ2-5	TRBV11-2
TGTGCCGCCGGGGGAGCTAGCGGTCCGGGGGAGACCCAGTACTTC	CAAGGASGPGETQYF	TRBD2	.	TRBJ2-5	TRBV7-9
TGCGCCAGCAGCCTGTACGGGACCGGGGGCTACGAGCAGTACTTC	CASSLYGTGGYEQYF	.	.	TRBJ2-7	TRBV4-1
TGTGCCAGCAGCCCGCGGACAGGGGGCACCGGGGAGCTGTTTTTT	CASSPRTGGTGELFF	TRBD1	.	TRBJ2-2	TRBV7-3
TGTGCCAGCAGTATGACAGGGTGGAGGGAATCTAGCACAGATACGCAGTATTTT	CASSMTGWRESSTDTQYF	.	.	TRBJ2-3	TRBV28
TGTGCCAGCAGCTTTACAAAGACGGGGACTGAAGCTTTCTTT	CASSFTKTGTEAFF	.	.	TRBJ1-1	TRBV11-2
TGCGCCAGCAGCTTAACAGGGCTCAACACTGAAGCTTTCTTT	CASSLTGLNTEAFF	.	.	TRBJ1-1	TRBV5-1
TGCGCCAGCAGCCAATTGGGACAGAATCAGCCCCAGCATTTT	CASSQLGQNQPQHF	TRBD1	.	TRBJ1-5	TRBV4-1
TGCGCCAGCGGCACTGAGGGTCCTGAAGCTTTCTTT	CASGTEGPEAFF	.	.	TRBJ1-1	TRBV5-1
TGTGCCAGCAGCGTAGGCTTAGCGGGATACGAGCAGTACTTC	CASSVGLAGYEQYF	TRBD2	.	TRBJ2-7	TRBV9
TGTGCCAGCAGCGTAGCTCGCTCGGGGCACTCTTATGGCTACACCTTC	CASSVARSGHSYGYTF	.	.	TRBJ1-2	TRBV9
TGTGCCAGCAGTGATGGGCCCATGGGCTATGGCTACACCTTC	CASSDGPMGYGYTF	.	once	TRBJ1-2	TRBV6-4
TGTGCCAGCCGCGGCTCAGGGGGCAATTCACCCCTCCACTTT	CASRGSGGNSPLHF	TRBD1	.	TRBJ1-6	TRBV7-9
TGTGCCAGCACTTCGGGGACGGCGGAAGCTTTCTTT	CASTSGTAEAFF	.	few	TRBJ1-1	TRBV9
TGCGCCAGCAGCTTTGGGGGGACTGAAGCTTTCTTT	CASSFGGTEAFF	.	.	TRBJ1-1	TRBV5-1
TGTGCCACCGGGACAGGGTGGAACACCGGGGAGCTGTTTTTT	CATGTGWNTGELFF	TRBD1	.	TRBJ2-2	TRBV15
TGTGCCAGCAGTGGGAGACTCGGCGAGACCCAGTACTTC	CASSGRLGETQYF	.	.	TRBJ2-5	TRBV2
TGCGCCAGCAGCAACGGGACAGGGAACACTGAAGCTTTCTTT	CASSNGTGNTEAFF	TRBD1	.	TRBJ1-1	TRBV5-1
TGTGCCAGCAGTTTCGGGAGATCTTACGAGCAGTACTTC	CASSFGRSYEQYF	.	.	TRBJ2-7	TRBV27
TGTGCCAGCAGGGCGCCATCCGGTGAGCAGTTCTTC	CASRAPSGEQFF	.	.	TRBJ2-1	TRBV6-4
TGTGCCAGTAGTCTTCAGCCCCCGGGACTAGCGGGAGGGCCTTTTCGAGACGAGCAGTACTTC	CASSLQPPGLAGGPFRDEQYF	TRBD2	.	TRBJ2-7	TRBV19
TGTGCCAGCAGTTACAGCCTCACGGGGCAGGGTGGAGCGAATGAAAAACTGTTTTTT	CASSYSLTGQGGANEKLFF	.	.	TRBJ1-4	TRBV6-7
TGCGCCAGCAGCCTAAGAGCCAATCAGCTCGGAATAACAGATACGCAGTATTTT	CASSLRANQLGITDTQYF	.	.	TRBJ2-3	TRBV4-1
TGTGCCACCACCCCCCGACGGGTCTCCTCTGGAAACACCATATATTTT	CATTPRRVSSGNTIYF	.	.	TRBJ1-3	TRBV15
TGTGCCACCAGCAGAGAGCCTAGCGGGAGCGGGGAGACCCAGTACTTC	CATSREPSGSGETQYF	TRBD2	.	TRBJ2-5	TRBV15
TGTGCCAGCAGTGTCCGGGATAGCAATCAGCCCCAGCATTTT	CASSVRDSNQPQHF	.	.	TRBJ1-5	TRBV27
TGTGCCAGCAGCTTACCAGGACCACACAATGAGCAGTTCTTC	CASSLPGPHNEQFF	.	once	TRBJ2-1	TRBV7-9
TGTGCCACCAGAGGGGACAGCCGGCGGGAAAAACTGTTTTTT	CATRGDSRREKLFF	TRBD1	.	TRBJ1-4	TRBV15
TGTGCCAGCAGCTCGTGGACAGGGCTCGGGGAGCTGTTTTTT	CASSSWTGLGELFF	TRBD1	.	TRBJ2-2	TRBV5-4
TGTGCCAGCAGCCCTAGAGGGAGCTCCTACAATGAGCAGTTCTTC	CASSPRGSSYNEQFF	.	.	TRBJ2-1	TRBV13
TGTGCCAGCATCAAACAGGGAGCCCCCTACGAGCAGTACTTC	CASIKQGAPYEQYF	.	once	TRBJ2-7	TRBV7-9
TGTGCCACCAGTCCTTGGGTAGAAACTGCAGATACGCAGTATTTT	CATSPWVETADTQYF	.	.	TRBJ2-3	TRBV15
TGTGCCAGCAGTTACGGCGCGGTAAGCACAGATACGCAGTATTTT	CASSYGAVSTDTQYF	.	.	TRBJ2-3	TRBV6-6
TGTGCCAGCAGTGAGGGGGAGGCAAGTGAAAAACTGTTTTTT	CASSEGEASEKLFF	.	.	TRBJ1-4	TRBV7-9
TGTGCCAGCAGCTCCAGTGAACCCTACGAGCAGTACTTC	CASSSSEPYEQYF	.	.	TRBJ2-7	TRBV11-2
TGTGCCAGCAGACCAGCTAACTATGGCTACACCTTC	CASRPANYGYTF	.	.	TRBJ1-2	TRBV5-8
TGCGCCAGCAGCCCGCCACTGACTAGTGTCTCCTACGAGCAGTACTTC	CASSPPLTSVSYEQYF	.	.	TRBJ2-7	TRBV4-1
TGCGCCAGCAGCTTGTCCCCCGGGGGAACTCGGGATGAGCAGTTCTTC	CASSLSPGGTRDEQFF	.	.	TRBJ2-1	TRBV5-1
TGCAGCGTTCTCCCGCGGGAGGTAGGGACTGAAGCTTTCTTT	CSVLPREVGTEAFF	.	.	TRBJ1-1	TRBV29-1
TGTGCCAGTAGTATACTAGCGGGAGATTACAATGAGCAGTTCTTC	CASSILAGDYNEQFF	TRBD2	.	TRBJ2-1	TRBV19
TGTGCCAGCAGGACCCAACGGGCTGAAGCTTTCTTT	CASRTQRAEAFF	.	few	TRBJ1-1	TRBV28
TGTGCCAGCAGTTACTCGACGGGAGAGATAACCGGGGAGCTGTTTTTT	CASSYSTGEITGELFF	.	.	TRBJ2-2	TRBV6-5
TGTGCCAGCAGCATCGGGACTTCTACCCGTGAAGAGCAGTTCTTC	CASSIGTSTREEQFF	.	.	TRBJ2-1	TRBV9